This is a list of T cell receptor beta chains from one sample in a study of blood T cell repertoires in COVID-19. Repertoires were generated with immunoSEQ multiplex PCR, while TCRdb's copy carries only in-frame clones and drops some. Of hundreds of thousands of clones in the sample, roughly 90% are singletons; the top ten hold about 6.7%. Sequencing used peripheral blood. These receptors came from a woman in her seventies with COVID-19, enrolled during active disease. Each CDR3 is given with its conserved first and last residue. A D gene is named only where the DNA matches it firmly. For some rows the clone size is stated as once, few or many, or as a class when expanded; others skip it.

- | TRBJ2-5 | - | TRBV10-3 | CAIGPREQETQYF | TGTGCCATCGGTCCACGGGAACAAGAGACCCAGTACTTC
TRBD1 | TRBJ1-3 | - | TRBV30 | CAWSTGQGENTIYF | TGTGCCTGGAGTACCGGACAGGGCGAAAACACCATATATTTT
TRBD2 | TRBJ2-5 | - | TRBV7-9 | CASSSPGGAETQYF | TGTGCCAGCAGCTCTCCCGGGGGGGCAGAGACCCAGTACTTC
TRBD1 | TRBJ2-3 | - | TRBV5-1 | CASSLGQGGDTQYF | TGCGCCAGCAGCTTGGGACAGGGGGGAGATACGCAGTATTTT
TRBD1 | TRBJ1-2 | - | TRBV28 | CASSLDRDYGYTF | TGTGCCAGCAGTCTCGACAGGGATTATGGCTACACCTTC
TRBD1 | TRBJ2-2 | - | TRBV9 | CASSADRGLANTGELFF | TGTGCCAGCAGCGCCGACAGGGGGCTAGCGAACACCGGGGAGCTGTTTTTT
TRBD1 | TRBJ1-4 | - | TRBV7-2 | CASSRGQGGGLFF | TGTGCCAGCAGCAGGGGACAGGGTGGGGGGCTGTTTTTT
TRBD1 | TRBJ1-1 | - | TRBV3-1/TRBV3-2 | CASSDRGSNTEAFF | TGTGCCAGCAGCGACAGGGGCTCGAACACTGAAGCTTTCTTT
TRBD1 | TRBJ1-2 | - | TRBV6-5 | CASRPGTGSYGYTF | TGTGCCAGCAGACCCGGGACAGGGAGCTATGGCTACACCTTC
- | TRBJ1-2 | - | TRBV4-3 | CASSQDRGYGYTF | TGCGCCAGCAGCCAAGATAGGGGGTATGGCTACACCTTC
- | TRBJ1-2 | - | TRBV18 | CASSPGLGGPITAVNYGYTF | TGTGCCAGCTCACCAGGACTCGGGGGGCCCATAACAGCTGTTAACTATGGCTACACCTTC
- | TRBJ1-6 | - | TRBV2 | CASSERGTHNSPLHF | TGTGCCAGCAGTGAAAGGGGTACCCATAATTCACCCCTCCACTTT
- | TRBJ1-2 | - | TRBV23-1 | CARPNGTRLYGYTF | TGCGCCAGGCCGAACGGGACACGGCTGTATGGCTACACCTTC
- | TRBJ1-1 | once | TRBV12-5 | CASGESATKAFF | TGTGCTAGTGGTGAAAGTGCGACAAAAGCTTTCTTT
TRBD2 | TRBJ2-1 | - | TRBV11-2 | CASSPGLAGVEEQFF | TGTGCCAGCAGCCCCGGACTAGCGGGGGTCGAAGAGCAGTTCTTC
- | TRBJ2-5 | - | TRBV5-1 | CASSPGNQETQYF | TGCGCCAGCAGCCCAGGGAATCAAGAGACCCAGTACTTC
- | TRBJ2-2 | - | TRBV10-2 | CASSERGSNTGELFF | TGCGCCAGCAGTGAGCGGGGTTCGAACACCGGGGAGCTGTTTTTT
- | TRBJ2-7 | - | TRBV11-2 | CASSLDWVGQRSYEQYF | TGTGCCAGCAGCTTAGATTGGGTCGGACAGCGGTCCTACGAGCAGTACTTC
- | TRBJ2-7 | - | TRBV6-2/TRBV6-3 | CASSYPWTGAYEQYF | TGTGCCAGCAGTTACCCCTGGACTGGGGCCTACGAGCAGTACTTC
- | TRBJ1-2 | few | TRBV18 | CASSPPGSVGYTF | TGTGCCAGCTCACCACCGGGGAGTGTTGGCTACACCTTC
TRBD2 | TRBJ2-7 | - | TRBV12-3/TRBV12-4 | CASSSREGEQYF | TGTGCCAGCAGTTCTCGGGAGGGCGAGCAGTACTTC
- | TRBJ2-1 | - | TRBV12-3/TRBV12-4 | CASSDFDEQFF | TGTGCCAGCAGCGACTTTGATGAGCAGTTCTTC
- | TRBJ2-7 | - | TRBV9 | CASSVEDMGGYEQYF | TGTGCCAGCAGCGTAGAAGACATGGGAGGCTACGAGCAGTACTTC
- | TRBJ2-2 | - | TRBV24-1 | CATSDNRVGPGELFF | TGTGCCACCAGTGACAATAGGGTGGGGCCCGGGGAGCTGTTTTTT
TRBD2 | TRBJ2-3 | - | TRBV3-1/TRBV3-2 | CASSQVGAGGPRFGDTQYF | TGTGCCAGCAGCCAAGTCGGTGCGGGGGGGCCAAGGTTTGGAGATACGCAGTATTTT
- | TRBJ1-2 | - | TRBV27 | CASTAPQGNYGYTF | TGTGCCAGCACTGCACCACAGGGAAACTATGGCTACACCTTC
TRBD1 | TRBJ1-1 | - | TRBV5-1 | CASSPRGQGMNTEAFF | TGCGCCAGCAGCCCAAGGGGACAGGGTATGAACACTGAAGCTTTCTTT
TRBD1 | TRBJ1-1 | - | TRBV29-1 | CSVEPTGGTEAFF | TGCAGCGTTGAGCCTACAGGGGGAACTGAAGCTTTCTTT
- | TRBJ2-3 | - | TRBV7-9 | CASSLDVDSHQYF | TGTGCCAGCAGCTTAGACGTAGACTCTCATCAGTATTTT
- | TRBJ1-4 | - | TRBV9 | CASSVGGSTNEKLFF | TGTGCCAGCAGCGTGGGAGGGTCGACTAATGAAAAACTGTTTTTT
- | TRBJ1-6 | - | TRBV23-1 | CASGGSYNSPLHF | TGCGCCAGCGGCGGGTCCTATAATTCACCCCTCCACTTT
- | TRBJ1-5 | - | TRBV21-1 | CASSRYLGGVSNQPQHF | TGTGCCAGCAGCAGGTACCTGGGGGGGGTGAGCAATCAGCCCCAGCATTTT
TRBD1 | TRBJ1-2 | - | TRBV6-1 | CASSEGQGFYGYTF | TGTGCCAGCAGTGAGGGACAGGGGTTCTATGGCTACACCTTC
TRBD1 | TRBJ1-5 | - | TRBV2 | CASSSGQANQPQHF | TGTGCCAGCAGTTCCGGACAGGCTAATCAGCCCCAGCATTTT
TRBD1 | TRBJ1-1 | - | TRBV4-3 | CASSLRTGGILTEAFF | TGCGCCAGCAGCCTCCGGACAGGGGGTATACTCACTGAAGCTTTCTTT
- | TRBJ1-3 | - | TRBV28 | CASSLSPSSGNTIYF | TGTGCCAGCAGTTTATCACCGAGCTCTGGAAACACCATATATTTT
- | TRBJ1-1 | - | TRBV19 | CASRAGNTEAFF | TGTGCCAGTAGGGCGGGGAACACTGAAGCTTTCTTT
TRBD2 | TRBJ2-2 | - | TRBV27 | CASSPTPKRGDTGELFF | TGTGCCAGCAGCCCCACCCCCAAGCGGGGGGACACCGGGGAGCTGTTTTTT
TRBD1 | TRBJ2-7 | - | TRBV7-9 | CASSSRDRGNEQYF | TGTGCCAGCAGCTCCCGGGACAGGGGAAACGAGCAGTACTTC
TRBD2 | TRBJ2-7 | - | TRBV10-2 | CASSTSGGVLGEQYF | TGCGCCAGCAGTACCAGCGGGGGGGTACTGGGGGAGCAGTACTTC
- | TRBJ2-1 | - | TRBV5-1 | CASSLSEGGPKNEQFF | TGCGCCAGCAGCTTGTCAGAGGGGGGGCCTAAAAATGAGCAGTTCTTC
- | TRBJ1-1 | - | TRBV29-1 | CSVDRGGTEAFF | TGCAGCGTTGACAGGGGTGGGACTGAAGCTTTCTTT
- | TRBJ1-3 | - | TRBV20-1 | CSASPRSIGNTIYF | TGCAGTGCTAGTCCCCGGTCGATTGGAAACACCATATATTTT
- | TRBJ1-2 | - | TRBV10-3 | CAISESILKVVSYGYTF | TGTGCCATCAGTGAGTCTATCCTGAAAGTAGTTTCCTATGGCTACACCTTC
TRBD1 | TRBJ1-5 | - | TRBV3-1/TRBV3-2 | CASSQERRGTGGSQPQHF | TGTGCCAGCAGCCAAGAAAGGAGAGGGACAGGGGGAAGTCAGCCCCAGCATTTT
TRBD1 | TRBJ1-1 | once | TRBV27 | CASSPGTGRTEAFF | TGTGCCAGCAGTCCTGGGACAGGGAGGACTGAAGCTTTCTTT